The source of this T cell receptor (beta chain) is a study of regulatory dendritic cells for organ transplantation. Study background: Monocytes received vitamin D3 on days 0 and 4, IL-10 on day 4. Dendritic cell cultures received LPS on day 6.

Notes on this clone: Antigen: not known.

Sorted T cells were CFSE-labeled and cultured more than 4 days with allogeneic regulatory or mature dendritic cells at 1:10. CD4+ or CD8+ T cells were sorted as naive CD45RA+ or memory CD45RO+. General study points: Naive CD4+ and CD8+ repertoires were highly diverse; memory CD8+ was most oligoclonal.

The germline V gene has CDR1 MNHEY and CDR2 SVGAGI. This CDR3 is 14 amino acids long. V dropped 4 bases and J dropped 4; count of bases not matched to a gene: 5. TCRdb's table, derived via immunoSEQ multiplex PCR, lists solely in-frame clones and lacks some. Of 9,500 to 15,000 clones listed, 74% were seen once; the top ten hold 0.63%. The sample taken for sequencing was naive CD4+ T cells from blood cultured with regulatory dendritic cells. Specified subset: CD45RA+ naive T cells. The clonotype comes from a human donor in good health. The chain combines TRBV6-5 with TRBJ2-3, with 7 bases aligning to TRBD2. The CDR3 DNA is TGTGCCAGCAGTTTTGGACTAGGGGCAGATACGCAGTATTTT. Its translation is CASSFGLGADTQYF.